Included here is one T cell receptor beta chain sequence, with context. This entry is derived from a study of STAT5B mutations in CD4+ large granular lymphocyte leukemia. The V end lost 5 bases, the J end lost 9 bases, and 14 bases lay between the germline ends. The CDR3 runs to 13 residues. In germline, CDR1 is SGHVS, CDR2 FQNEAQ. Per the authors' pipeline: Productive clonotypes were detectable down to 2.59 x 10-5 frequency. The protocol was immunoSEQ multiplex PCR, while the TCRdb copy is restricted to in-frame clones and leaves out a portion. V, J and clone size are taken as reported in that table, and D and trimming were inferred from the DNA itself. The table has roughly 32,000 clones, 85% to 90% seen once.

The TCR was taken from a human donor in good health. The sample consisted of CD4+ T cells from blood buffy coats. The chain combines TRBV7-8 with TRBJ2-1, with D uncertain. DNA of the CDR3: TGTGCCAGCAGCCCAACTGTCGGTTTTGAGCAGTTCTTC. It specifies CASSPTVGFEQFF.